This T cell receptor (beta chain) was recovered during a study of CD8 T cells in Susac syndrome. After extraction with the RNeasy kit, about 0.45 to 1 ug of the RNA was reverse transcribed using random hexamers. Across 54 Vbeta and 13 Jbeta, TCR beta CDR3 was amplified with immunoSEQ multiplex PCR. TCRdb re-called the immunoSEQ multiplex PCR reads through MiXCR, storing one row per CDR3 protein. The sample holds 150,000 to 200,000 distinct CDR3 sequences, under 95% seen once. CDR1 and CDR2 from the germline V gene are DFQATT and SNEGSKA (reference sequence). This CDR3 spans 13 amino acids. Trimming removed 3 bases from V and 11 bases from J; junction bases left unmatched: 12. TCR beta was sequenced from blood CD8+ and CD4+ T cells. Healthy donors formed controls matched for age and sex. Negative isolation was used for CD8+ and CD4+ T cells and FACS enrichment for TEMRA cells.

The sample was CD4+ T cells from PBMCs. The clonotype originates from a human donor in good health. V is TRBV20-1 and J is TRBJ1-1; 7 positions match TRBD1. The CDR3 spells CSARSQGVQWAFF. In DNA form, the CDR3 reads TGCAGTGCTAGGAGTCAGGGGGTCCAATGGGCTTTCTTT.